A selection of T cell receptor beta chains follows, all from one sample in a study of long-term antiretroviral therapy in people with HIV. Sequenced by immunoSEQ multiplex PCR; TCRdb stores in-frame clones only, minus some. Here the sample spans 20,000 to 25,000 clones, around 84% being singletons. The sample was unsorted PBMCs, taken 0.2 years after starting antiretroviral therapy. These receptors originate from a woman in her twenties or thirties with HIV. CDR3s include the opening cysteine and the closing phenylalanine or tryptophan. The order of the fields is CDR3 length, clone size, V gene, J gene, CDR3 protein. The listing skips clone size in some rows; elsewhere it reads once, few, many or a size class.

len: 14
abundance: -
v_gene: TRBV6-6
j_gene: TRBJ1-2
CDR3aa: CASSYGGQGPGYTF

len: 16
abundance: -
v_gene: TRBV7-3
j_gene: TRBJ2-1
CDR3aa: CASSPNGRGGYNEQFF

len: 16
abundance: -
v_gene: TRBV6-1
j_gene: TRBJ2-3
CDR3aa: CASREYGSSSTDTQYF

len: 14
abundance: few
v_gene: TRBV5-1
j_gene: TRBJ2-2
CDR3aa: CASAADPNTGELFF

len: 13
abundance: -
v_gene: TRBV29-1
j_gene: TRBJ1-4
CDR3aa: CSVVGGDHEKLFF

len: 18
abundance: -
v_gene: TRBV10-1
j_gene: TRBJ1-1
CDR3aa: CASSEGGSSGRANTEAFF

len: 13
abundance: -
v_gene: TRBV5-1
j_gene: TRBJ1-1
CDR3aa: CASSLLKNTEAFF

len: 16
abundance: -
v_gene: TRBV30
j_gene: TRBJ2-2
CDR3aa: CAWSKTRTGVTGELFF

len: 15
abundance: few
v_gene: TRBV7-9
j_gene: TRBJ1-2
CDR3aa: CASSYGQGANYGYTF

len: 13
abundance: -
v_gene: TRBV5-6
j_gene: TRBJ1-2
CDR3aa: CASSPGRIYGYTF

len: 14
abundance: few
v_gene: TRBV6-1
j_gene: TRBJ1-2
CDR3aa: CASSEARGADGYTF

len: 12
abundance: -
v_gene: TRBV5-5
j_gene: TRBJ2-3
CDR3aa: CASSLTGDTQYF

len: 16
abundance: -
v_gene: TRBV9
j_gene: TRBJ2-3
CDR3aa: CASSVLAGGDTDTQYF

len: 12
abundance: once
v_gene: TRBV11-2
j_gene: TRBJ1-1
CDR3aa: CASSPAWAEAFF

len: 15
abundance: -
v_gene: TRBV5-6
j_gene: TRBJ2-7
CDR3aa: CASSLGRGLLYEQYF

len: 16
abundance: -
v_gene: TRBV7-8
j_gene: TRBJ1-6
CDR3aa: CASSLAGVTGHSPLHF

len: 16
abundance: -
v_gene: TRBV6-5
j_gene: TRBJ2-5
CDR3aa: CASSYFTAIKGETQYF

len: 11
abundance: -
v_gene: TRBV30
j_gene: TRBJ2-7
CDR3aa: CAWSEGNEQYF

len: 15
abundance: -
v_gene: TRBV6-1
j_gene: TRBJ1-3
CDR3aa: CASSGLMRGSHTIYF

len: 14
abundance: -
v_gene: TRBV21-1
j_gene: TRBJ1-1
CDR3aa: CASSKEKGNTEAFF

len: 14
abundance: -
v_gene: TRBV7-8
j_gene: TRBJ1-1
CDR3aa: CASRRQKQYTEAFF

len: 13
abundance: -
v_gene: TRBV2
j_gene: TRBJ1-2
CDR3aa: CASSEGVYNGYTF

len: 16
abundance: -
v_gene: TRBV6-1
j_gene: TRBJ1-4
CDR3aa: CASSEFARASNEKLFF

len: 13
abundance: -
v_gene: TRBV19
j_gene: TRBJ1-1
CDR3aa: CASRGLPNTEAFF

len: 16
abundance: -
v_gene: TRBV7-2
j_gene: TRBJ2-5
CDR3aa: CASSSPFSGAQETQYF

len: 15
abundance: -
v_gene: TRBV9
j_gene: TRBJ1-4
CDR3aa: CASSTLGTGNEKLFF

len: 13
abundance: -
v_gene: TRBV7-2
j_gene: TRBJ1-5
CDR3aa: CASSQGQAQPQHF

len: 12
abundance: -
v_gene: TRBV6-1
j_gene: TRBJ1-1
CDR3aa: CASRPRRREAFF

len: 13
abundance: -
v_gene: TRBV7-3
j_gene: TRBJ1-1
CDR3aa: CASSSHRNTEAFF

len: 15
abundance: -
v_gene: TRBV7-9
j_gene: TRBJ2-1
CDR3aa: CASSLTGTGGLEQFF

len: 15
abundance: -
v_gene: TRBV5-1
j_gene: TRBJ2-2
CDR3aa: CASSLVPGQVGELFF

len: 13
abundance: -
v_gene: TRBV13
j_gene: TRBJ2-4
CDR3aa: CASSLGEMNIQYF

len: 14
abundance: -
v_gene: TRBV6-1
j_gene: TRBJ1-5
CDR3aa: CASSDRDSGQPQHF

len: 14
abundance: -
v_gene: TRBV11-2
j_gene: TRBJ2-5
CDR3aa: CASSFRDPGETQYF

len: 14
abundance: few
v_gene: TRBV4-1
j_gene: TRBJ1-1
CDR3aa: CASSPEGILTEAFF

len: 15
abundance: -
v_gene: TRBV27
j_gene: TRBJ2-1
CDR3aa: CASSLSGPGRGEQFF

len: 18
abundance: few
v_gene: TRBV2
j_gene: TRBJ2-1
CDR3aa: CASSGSGLAGTPYNEQFF

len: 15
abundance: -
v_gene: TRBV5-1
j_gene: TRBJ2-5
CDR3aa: CASSSGTSDKETQYF

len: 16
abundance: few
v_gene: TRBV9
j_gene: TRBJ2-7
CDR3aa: CASSVAWQGATYEQYF

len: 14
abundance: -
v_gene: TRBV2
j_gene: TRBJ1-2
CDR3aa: CASNPSRTPYGYTF

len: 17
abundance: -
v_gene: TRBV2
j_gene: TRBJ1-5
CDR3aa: CASRAGQGAIGNQPQHF

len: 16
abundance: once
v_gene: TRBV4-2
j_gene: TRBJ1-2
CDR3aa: CASSPELMTGIYGYTF

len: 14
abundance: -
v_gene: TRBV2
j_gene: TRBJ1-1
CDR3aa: CASTRTWGNTEAFF

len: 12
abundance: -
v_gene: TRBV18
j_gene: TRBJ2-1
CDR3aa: CASSPDYNEQFF

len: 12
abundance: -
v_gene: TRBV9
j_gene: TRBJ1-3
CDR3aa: CASSVVGNTIYF

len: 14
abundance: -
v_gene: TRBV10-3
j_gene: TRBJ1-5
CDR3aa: CAIRAGGWGQPQHF

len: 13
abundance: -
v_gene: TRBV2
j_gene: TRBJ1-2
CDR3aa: CASRLRAPGGYTF

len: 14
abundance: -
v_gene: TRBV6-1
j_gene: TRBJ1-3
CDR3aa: CASSPDRPGNTIYF

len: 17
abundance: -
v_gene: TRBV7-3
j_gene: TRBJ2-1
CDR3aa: CASSLAGTGGSYNEQFF

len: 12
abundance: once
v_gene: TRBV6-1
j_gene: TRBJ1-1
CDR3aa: CASSSVNTEAFF

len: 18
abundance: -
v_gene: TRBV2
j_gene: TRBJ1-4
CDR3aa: CASSAEGALYGTNEKLFF

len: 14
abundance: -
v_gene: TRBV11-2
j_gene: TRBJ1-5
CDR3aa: CASSLTDSGQPQHF

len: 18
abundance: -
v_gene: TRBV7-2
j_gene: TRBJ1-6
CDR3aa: CASSLSSARGGTSSPLHF

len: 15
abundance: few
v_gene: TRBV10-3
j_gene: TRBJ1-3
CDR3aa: CAISDRRGSGNTIYF

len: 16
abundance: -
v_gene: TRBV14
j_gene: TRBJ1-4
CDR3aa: CASSHLRQGTNEKLFF

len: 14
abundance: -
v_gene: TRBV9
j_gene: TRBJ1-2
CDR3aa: CASPRTGLIGGYTF

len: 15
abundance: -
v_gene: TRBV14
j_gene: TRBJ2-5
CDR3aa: CARPHNSGFQETQYF

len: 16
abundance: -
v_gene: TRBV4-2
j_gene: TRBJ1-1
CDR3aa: CASSQGRKELNTEAFF

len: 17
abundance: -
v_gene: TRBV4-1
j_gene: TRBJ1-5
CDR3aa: CASSQDGGLWSNQPQHF

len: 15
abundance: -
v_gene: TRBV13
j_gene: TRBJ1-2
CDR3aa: CASSFWAPRNYGYTF